The source of this TCR beta chain is a study of CD8 T cells in ankylosing spondylitis. This clonotype was counted ten times or more. Antigen specificity is unknown. Study-wide points: Disease-associated clones were reportedly significantly overrepresented in matched ankylosing spondylitis synovial fluid. Prior literature has documented some motif variants in synovial fluid and blood from reactive arthritis. Seemingly characteristic of ankylosing spondylitis blood was a TCR beta motif consisting of 7 or 8 highly homologous variants. Disease-linked clones were found to be CD8+ and relatively rare in peripheral blood.

The V gene lost 1 base and the J gene lost 8 bases, with 14 bases spanning the gap. The germline gives CDR1 SGHAT, CDR2 FQNNGV. The CDR3 is 15 residues long. Making the TCR beta libraries involved quantitative 5'-RACE with molecular barcodes. TCRdb used MiXCR to reprocess the 5' RACE reads, holding one entry per CDR3 protein. In the table there are tens of thousands of distinct CDR3 sequences, about 9% of which are singletons. This TCR was sampled from a male donor with ankylosing spondylitis. The rearrangement joins TRBV11-2 to TRBJ1-4; unclear D gene. Sequencing input: blood, either unsorted or a sorted T cell fraction (not recorded which). The CDR3 DNA reads as TGTGCCAGCAGCTTAGGAGCGCAGAGTGGGGAAAAACTGTTTTTT. The encoded protein is CASSLGAQSGEKLFF.